A selection of T cell receptor beta chains follows, all from one sample in a study of early T cells in non-severe SARS-CoV-2 infection. TCRdb called the 5' RACE reads again in MiXCR, with one record for every CDR3 protein. The repertoire holds about 80,000 distinct CDR3 sequences, about 12% seen once, with roughly 2.6% in the top ten. The sample consisted of whole blood. The source is an adult who was a healthcare worker with PCR-confirmed SARS-CoV-2 infection or an uninfected control (not recorded which). Each CDR3 is given with its conserved first and last residue. The D gene is left open where the match is weak. Not every row has a clone size; where given, it reads once, few, many or a size class.

size,D,J,V,CDR3,DNA
-,TRBD1,TRBJ2-7,TRBV28,CASSLGTGPYEQYF,TGTGCCAGCAGTTTGGGGACAGGCCCCTACGAGCAGTACTTC
many,-,TRBJ1-1,TRBV18,CASSPLGTEAFF,TGTGCCAGCTCACCCTTGGGGACTGAAGCTTTCTTT
many,-,TRBJ2-5,TRBV11-3,CASSLGSLLETQYF,TGTGCCAGCAGCTTAGGGTCTCTTTTGGAGACCCAGTACTTC
few,TRBD1,TRBJ2-7,TRBV7-9,CASSYTGGIDEQYF,TGTGCCAGCAGCTACACAGGGGGCATCGACGAGCAGTACTTC
many,-,TRBJ2-7,TRBV20-1,CSARDFSESSYEQYF,TGCAGTGCTAGAGATTTTTCCGAAAGCTCCTACGAGCAGTACTTC
-,TRBD1,TRBJ1-5,TRBV7-8,CASSLALTGGAGRPQHF,TGTGCCAGCAGCTTAGCGCTGACAGGGGGCGCAGGTCGGCCCCAGCATTTT
many,-,TRBJ1-6,TRBV6-1,CASSGTGTGNSPLHF,TGTGCCAGCAGTGGAACCGGGACGGGAAATTCACCCCTCCACTTT
many,-,TRBJ2-7,TRBV7-9,CASSPRRAGWDEQYF,TGTGCCAGCAGCCCTCGGAGGGCAGGTTGGGACGAGCAGTACTTC
many,-,TRBJ2-5,TRBV2,CASSSPRGETQYF,TGTGCCAGCAGCTCCCCGCGAGGGGAGACCCAGTACTTC
few,-,TRBJ2-5,TRBV3-1,CASSQSEETQYF,TGTGCCAGCAGCCAATCGGAAGAGACCCAGTACTTC
-,TRBD2,TRBJ2-5,TRBV27,CASSTGLAGRETQYF,TGTGCCAGCAGTACGGGACTAGCGGGGCGTGAGACCCAGTACTTC
many,TRBD1,TRBJ2-1,TRBV12-5,CASGFRTGAYNEQFF,TGTGCTAGTGGTTTCAGGACAGGGGCCTACAATGAGCAGTTCTTC
-,TRBD1,TRBJ2-5,TRBV20-1,CSARGDREETQYF,TGCAGTGCTAGAGGAGACAGGGAAGAGACCCAGTACTTC
few,TRBD1,TRBJ1-4,TRBV29-1,CSAGTGGAGLFF,TGCAGCGCCGGGACAGGGGGCGCTGGGCTGTTTTTT
-,TRBD2,TRBJ2-3,TRBV7-3,CASSPTSASSTDTQYF,TGTGCCAGCAGCCCGACTAGCGCTTCTAGCACAGATACGCAGTATTTT
many,TRBD2,TRBJ2-1,TRBV11-2,CASSLVLAGGNEQFF,TGTGCCAGCAGCTTAGTTTTAGCGGGAGGAAATGAGCAGTTCTTC
many,-,TRBJ2-1,TRBV18,CASSHKGYSYNEQFF,TGTGCCAGCTCACATAAGGGCTACTCCTACAATGAGCAGTTCTTC
many,TRBD2,TRBJ2-7,TRBV6-1,CASSATSGDSYEQYF,TGTGCCAGCAGTGCCACTAGCGGGGACTCCTACGAGCAGTACTTC
-,TRBD1,TRBJ2-3,TRBV29-1,CSVPPGQGEDTQYF,TGCAGCGTTCCGCCGGGACAGGGCGAGGATACGCAGTATTTT
many,-,TRBJ2-5,TRBV3-1,CASRQTGQETQYF,TGTGCCAGCAGGCAAACAGGTCAAGAGACCCAGTACTTC
many,-,TRBJ2-5,TRBV7-3,CASSLNSGVGETQYF,TGTGCCAGCAGCTTAAATTCGGGTGTAGGGGAGACCCAGTACTTC
few,-,TRBJ2-4,TRBV29-1,CSVRRLAKNIQYF,TGCAGCGTCCGTCGTCTAGCCAAAAACATTCAGTACTTC